Below are 6 T cell receptor beta chains sequenced from a single sample in a study of shared clonotypes between healthy human individuals. Assay: immunoSEQ multiplex PCR; the TCRdb copy retains only in-frame clones and omits some. The sample shows 1,500,000 or so clones, roughly 97% of them seen only once. Specimen: naive CD4+ T cells sorted from blood. Subset reported: CD45RA+ positively selected. All receptors come from a man younger than 45 in good health.

The chain employs TRBV5-1 and TRBJ2-7; a weak D match, TRBD2 (5 bases). The germline gives CDR1 SGHRS, CDR2 YFSETQ. The V and J ends lost 0 bases and 4 bases respectively, with 8 bases between them. The CDR3 is 13 residues long. The CDR3 DNA is TGCGCCAGCAGCTTGGCAGCGGAGTACGAGCAGTACTTC. Its protein product is CASSLAAEYEQYF.

The gene calls are TRBV10-1 and TRBJ1-1, with unresolved D. Germline-derived CDR1 and CDR2 are WNHNN and SYGVQD (reference sequence). V gave up 8 bases and J gave up 10 bases, with 35 bases separating them. The CDR3 length is 18 residues. This chain's CDR3 is CASCPFKPDGRNPLVAFF. DNA for the CDR3: TGCGCCAGCTGCCCCTTCAAACCCGACGGCCGTAACCCCCTTGTAGCTTTCTTT.

The chain couples TRBV5-1 to TRBJ2-1; D may be TRBD1 or TRBD2 (6 bases each). The V gene lost 4 bases and the J gene lost 9 bases, with 14 bases spanning the gap. The CDR3 is made up of 13 amino acids. Germline V gene sequence: CDR1 SGHRS, CDR2 YFSETQ. CDR3 bases: TGCGCCAGCAGCGATTATGGGGGGCCTGAGCAGTTCTTC. Translation: CASSDYGGPEQFF.

The chain links TRBV27 to TRBJ2-1; 14 positions agree with TRBD2. This CDR3 has 17 amino acids. Germline trimming cut 5 bases from V and 2 bases from J; bases unmatched to any gene: 5. Germline lookup yields CDR1 MNHEY and CDR2 SMNVEV (reference sequence). The CDR3 DNA sequence: TGTGCCAGCAGTCAACGACTAGCGGGAGGGCCCTACAATGAGCAGTTCTTC. It is translated as CASSQRLAGGPYNEQFF.

The gene calls are TRBV5-1 and TRBJ1-5; D is perhaps TRBD1 (5 bases). The CDR3 runs 14 residues. V was trimmed by 2 bases and J by 6 bases, leaving 12 bases between them. CDR1 and CDR2 (germline): SGHRS, YFSETQ. The CDR3 is CASSLDSSGQPQHF. CDR3 DNA sequence: TGCGCCAGCAGCTTAGACAGCTCGGGTCAGCCCCAGCATTTT.

This clone was detected once. The CDR3 nucleotides read TGTGCCAGCAGCTTAGGTGCCAGCGGGACCCAGTACTTC. Residues: CASSLGASGTQYF. The rearrangement links TRBV7-2 to TRBJ2-5; TRBD2 is a possible D gene (5 bases). V was cut by 1 base and J by 7 bases, with 10 bases left in between. CDR3 length equals 13 residues. Germline CDR1 SGHTA, CDR2 FQGNSA.